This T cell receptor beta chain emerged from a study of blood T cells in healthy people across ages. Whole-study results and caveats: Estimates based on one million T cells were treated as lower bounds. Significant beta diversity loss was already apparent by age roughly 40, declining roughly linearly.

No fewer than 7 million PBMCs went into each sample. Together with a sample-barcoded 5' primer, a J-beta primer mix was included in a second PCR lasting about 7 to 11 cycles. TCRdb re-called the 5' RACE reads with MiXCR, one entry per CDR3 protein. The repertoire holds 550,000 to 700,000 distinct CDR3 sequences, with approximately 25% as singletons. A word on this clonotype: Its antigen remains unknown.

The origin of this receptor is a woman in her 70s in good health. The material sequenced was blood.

CDR3 DNA sequence: TGTGCCAGCAGTTATTCTAGCGGGGGGGGCGATGAGCAGTTCTTC. Its protein product is CASSYSSGGGDEQFF. The chain combines TRBV6-2 or TRBV6-3 with TRBJ2-5, with 12 bases that match TRBD2. The tail of the sequence fits TRBJ2-1 better, so the J call may be wrong. The CDR3 is 15 amino acids. CDR1 and CDR2 (germline): MNHEY, SVGEGT.